This T cell receptor (beta chain) was sequenced for a study of regulatory T cells in long-lasting Graves disease. Regarding time point: newly diagnosed GD, antithyroid drugs for less than 3 months. PBMCs provided the RNA from which the TCR library was made. Germline trimming cut 5 bases from V and 9 bases from J; bases unmatched to any gene: 7. The CDR3 is 14 amino acids. Looked up from germline, CDR1 is SGHDN and CDR2 is FVKESK. Findings and caveats of the study: Persistent Graves' cases showed lower TCR diversity than newly diagnosed cases.

This clonotype was observed many times. The target antigen is unknown. Sequencing libraries for TCR beta were prepared with iRepertoire HTBI primers and Arm-PCR of CDR3 regions. TCRdb ran MiXCR on the multiplex PCR reads and lists one entry per CDR3 protein. This sample has around 450,000 distinct CDR3 sequences, with around 14% found just once. The same data also contributed to another study, on T cells in Graves' hyperthyroidism and ophthalmopathy. This second report adds: The model predicted ophthalmopathy a median roughly six months before onset.

The TCR originated in a woman aged 25 to 39 with Graves disease. The starting material was peripheral blood mononuclear cells (PBMCs), obtained at new diagnosis, from a patient treated with antithyroid drugs. This sequence joins TRBV14 and TRBJ2-1, with 10 bases matching TRBD2. This CDR3 reads CASSYSGRLGEQFF. CDR3 coding DNA: TGTGCCAGCAGCTATAGCGGGAGGTTGGGTGAGCAGTTCTTC. Full variable domain (outside the CDR3, taken from reference TRBV14 and TRBJ2-1): EAGVTQFPSHSVIEKGQTVTLRCDPISGHDNLYWYRRVMGKEIKFLLHFVKESKQDESGMPNNRFLAERTGGTYSTLKVQPAELEDSGVYFCASSYSGRLGEQFFGPGTRLTVL.